The clone carrying this TCR beta chain was seen a handful of times. This entry is derived from a study of cytomegalovirus exposure and HLA in healthy donors. V was pared by 2 bases and J by 8 bases, with 6 bases between. This CDR3 has 11 residues. CDR1 and CDR2 (germline): MNHNY, SVGAGI (reference sequence). 60 Vbeta and 13 Jbeta primers were used in PCR. TCRdb's table, derived via immunoSEQ multiplex PCR, lists solely in-frame clones and lacks some. The table records about 98,000 clones, 60% to 80% of them present only once. The receptor was derived from a female donor in good health and CMV-seronegative. The sample consisted of PBMCs. The chain couples TRBV6-6 to TRBJ1-1; no reliable D call. The CDR3: CASSYPREAFF. The CDR3 bases are TGTGCCAGCAGTTACCCCAGGGAAGCTTTCTTT.